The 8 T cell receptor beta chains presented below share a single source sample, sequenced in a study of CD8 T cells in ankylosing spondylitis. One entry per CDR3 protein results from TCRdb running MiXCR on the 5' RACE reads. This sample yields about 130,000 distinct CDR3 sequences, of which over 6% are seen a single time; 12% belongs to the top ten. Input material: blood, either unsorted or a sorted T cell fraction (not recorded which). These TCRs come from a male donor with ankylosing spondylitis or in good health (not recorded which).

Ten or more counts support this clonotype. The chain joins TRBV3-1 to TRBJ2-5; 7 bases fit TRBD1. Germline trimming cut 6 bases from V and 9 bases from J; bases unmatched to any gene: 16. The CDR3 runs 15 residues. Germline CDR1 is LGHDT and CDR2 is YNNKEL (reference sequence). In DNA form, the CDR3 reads TGTGCCAGCAGTCTACCCGCCCTTGGACAGGCAGCCCAGTACTTC. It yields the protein CASSLPALGQAAQYF.

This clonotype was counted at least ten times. CDR3 amino acids: CSARTSGSFYEQFF. DNA of the CDR3: TGCAGTGCGCGAACTAGCGGGAGCTTCTATGAGCAGTTCTTC. This chain connects TRBV20-1 to TRBJ2-1, with 11 nucleotides matching TRBD2. CDR3 size: 14 residues. From germline, CDR1 is DFQATT and CDR2 SNEGSKA (reference sequence). After removal of 6 bases from V and 8 bases from J, the junction contained 9 bases not matched to a gene.

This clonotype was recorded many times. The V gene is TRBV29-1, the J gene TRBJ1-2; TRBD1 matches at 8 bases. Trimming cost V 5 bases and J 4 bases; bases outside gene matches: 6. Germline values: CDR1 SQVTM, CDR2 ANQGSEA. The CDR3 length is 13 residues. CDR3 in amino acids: CSVLGQGGYGYTF. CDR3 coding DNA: TGCAGCGTTTTAGGACAGGGTGGCTATGGCTACACCTTC.

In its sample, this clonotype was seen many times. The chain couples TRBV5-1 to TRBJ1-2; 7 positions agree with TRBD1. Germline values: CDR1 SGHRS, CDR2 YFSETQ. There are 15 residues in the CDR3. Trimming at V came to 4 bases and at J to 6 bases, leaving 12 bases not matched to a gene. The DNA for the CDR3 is TGCGCCAGCAGCCCCTACCCCGACAGGGTCGATGGCTACACCTTC. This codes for CASSPYPDRVDGYTF.

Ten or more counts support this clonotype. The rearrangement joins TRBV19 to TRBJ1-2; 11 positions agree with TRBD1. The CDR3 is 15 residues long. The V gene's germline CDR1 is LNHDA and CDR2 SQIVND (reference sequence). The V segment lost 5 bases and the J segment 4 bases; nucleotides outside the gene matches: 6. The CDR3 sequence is CASSFRTGGGYGYTF. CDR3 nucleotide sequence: TGTGCCAGTAGTTTCCGGACAGGGGGCGGCTATGGCTACACCTTC.

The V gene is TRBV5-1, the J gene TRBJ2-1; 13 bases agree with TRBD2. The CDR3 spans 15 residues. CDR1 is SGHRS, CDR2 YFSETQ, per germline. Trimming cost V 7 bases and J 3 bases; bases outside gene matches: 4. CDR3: CASRRTSGSYNEQFF. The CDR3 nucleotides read TGCGCCAGCCGACGGACTAGCGGGAGCTACAATGAGCAGTTCTTC.

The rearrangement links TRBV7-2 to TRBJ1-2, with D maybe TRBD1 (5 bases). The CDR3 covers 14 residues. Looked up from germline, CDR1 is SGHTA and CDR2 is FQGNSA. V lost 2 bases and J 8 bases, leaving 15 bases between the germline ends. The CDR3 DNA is TGTGCCAGCAGCTTATTTCCGTCGGGGGAAGGCTACACCTTC. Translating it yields CASSLFPSGEGYTF.

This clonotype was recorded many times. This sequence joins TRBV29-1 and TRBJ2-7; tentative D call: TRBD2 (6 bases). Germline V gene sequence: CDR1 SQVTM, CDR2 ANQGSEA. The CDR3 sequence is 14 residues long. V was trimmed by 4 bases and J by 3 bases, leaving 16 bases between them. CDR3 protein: CSVVRDSAGYEQYF. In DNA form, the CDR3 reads TGCAGCGTTGTACGGGATTCAGCGGGCTACGAGCAGTACTTC.